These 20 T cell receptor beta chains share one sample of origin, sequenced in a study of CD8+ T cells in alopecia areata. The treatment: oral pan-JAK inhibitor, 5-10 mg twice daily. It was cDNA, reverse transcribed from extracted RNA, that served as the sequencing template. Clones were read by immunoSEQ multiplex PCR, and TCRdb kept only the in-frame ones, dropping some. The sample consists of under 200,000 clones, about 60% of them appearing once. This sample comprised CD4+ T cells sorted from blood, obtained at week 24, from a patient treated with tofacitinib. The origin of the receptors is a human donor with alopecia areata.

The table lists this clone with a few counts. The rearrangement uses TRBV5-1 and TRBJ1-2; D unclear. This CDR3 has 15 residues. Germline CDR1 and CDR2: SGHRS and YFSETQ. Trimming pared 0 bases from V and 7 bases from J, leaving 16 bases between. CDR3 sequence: CASSLEVLVSGGYTF. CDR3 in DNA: TGCGCCAGCAGCTTGGAGGTTCTTGTCTCGGGTGGCTACACCTTC.

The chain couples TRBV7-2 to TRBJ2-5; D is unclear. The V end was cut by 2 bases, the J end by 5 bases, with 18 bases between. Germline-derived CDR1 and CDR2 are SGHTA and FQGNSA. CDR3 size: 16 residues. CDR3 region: CASSLSGRRIGETQYF. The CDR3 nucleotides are TGTGCCAGCAGCTTAAGTGGCCGCCGGATAGGGGAGACCCAGTACTTC.

CDR3 in amino acids: CAWSVSRYEQYF. CDR3 nucleotides: TGTGCCTGGAGTGTATCTCGCTACGAGCAGTACTTC. The genes are TRBV30 and TRBJ2-7; D gene uncertain. V was trimmed by 0 bases and J by 3 bases, leaving 6 bases between them. Per germline, CDR1 GTSNPN and CDR2 SVGIG (reference sequence). The CDR3 totals 12 residues.

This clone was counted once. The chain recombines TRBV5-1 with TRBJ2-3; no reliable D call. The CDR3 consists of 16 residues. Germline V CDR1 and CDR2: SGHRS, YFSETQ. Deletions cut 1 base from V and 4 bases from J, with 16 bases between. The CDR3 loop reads CASSLSVGSSADTQYF. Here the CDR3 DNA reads TGCGCCAGCAGCTTGTCGGTGGGGTCTTCCGCAGATACGCAGTATTTT.

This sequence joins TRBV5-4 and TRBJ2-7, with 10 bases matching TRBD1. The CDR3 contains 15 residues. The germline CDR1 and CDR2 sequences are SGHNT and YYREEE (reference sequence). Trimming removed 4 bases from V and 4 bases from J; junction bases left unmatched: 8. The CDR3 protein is CASSTAGQGIYEQYF. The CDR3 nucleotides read TGTGCCAGCAGCACCGCGGGACAGGGGATTTACGAGCAGTACTTC.

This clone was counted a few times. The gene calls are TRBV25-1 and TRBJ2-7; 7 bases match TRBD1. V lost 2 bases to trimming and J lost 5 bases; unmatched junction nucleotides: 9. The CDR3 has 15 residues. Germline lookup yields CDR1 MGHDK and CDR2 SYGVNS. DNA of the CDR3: TGTGCCAGCAGTGAACGATACCACGACAGGGACGAGCAGTACTTC. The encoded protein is CASSERYHDRDEQYF.

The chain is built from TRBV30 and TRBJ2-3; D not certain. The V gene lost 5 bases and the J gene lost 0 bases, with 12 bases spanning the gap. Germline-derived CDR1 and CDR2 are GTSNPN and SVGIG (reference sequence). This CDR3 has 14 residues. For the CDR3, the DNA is TGTGCCTGGGATAGGAGACCTAGCACAGATACGCAGTATTTT. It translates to CAWDRRPSTDTQYF.

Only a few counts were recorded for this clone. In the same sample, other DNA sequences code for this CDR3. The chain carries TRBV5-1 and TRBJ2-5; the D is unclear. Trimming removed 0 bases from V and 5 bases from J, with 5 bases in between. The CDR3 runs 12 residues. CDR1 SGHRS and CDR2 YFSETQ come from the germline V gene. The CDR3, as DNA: TGCGCCAGCAGCTTGGTTGGTGAGACCCAGTACTTC. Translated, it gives CASSLVGETQYF.

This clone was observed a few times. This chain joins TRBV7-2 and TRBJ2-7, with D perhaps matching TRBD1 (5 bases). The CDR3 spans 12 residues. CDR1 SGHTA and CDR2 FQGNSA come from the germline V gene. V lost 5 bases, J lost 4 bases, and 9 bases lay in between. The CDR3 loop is CASSHTGYEQYF. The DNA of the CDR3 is TGTGCCAGCAGCCATACAGGTTACGAGCAGTACTTC.

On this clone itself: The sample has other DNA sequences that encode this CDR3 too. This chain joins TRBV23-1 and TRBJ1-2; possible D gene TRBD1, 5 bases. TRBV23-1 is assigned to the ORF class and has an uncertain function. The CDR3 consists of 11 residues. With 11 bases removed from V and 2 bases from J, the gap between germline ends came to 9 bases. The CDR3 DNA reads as TGCGCCCCTGGGGCAAACTATGGCTACACCTTC. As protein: CAPGANYGYTF.

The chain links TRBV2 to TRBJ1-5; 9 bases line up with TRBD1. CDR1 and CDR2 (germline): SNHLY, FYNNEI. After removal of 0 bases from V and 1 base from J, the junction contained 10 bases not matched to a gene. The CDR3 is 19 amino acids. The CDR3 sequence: CASSEARTGGHGSNQPQHF. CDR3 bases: TGTGCCAGCAGTGAAGCGCGAACAGGGGGCCACGGAAGCAATCAGCCCCAGCATTTT.

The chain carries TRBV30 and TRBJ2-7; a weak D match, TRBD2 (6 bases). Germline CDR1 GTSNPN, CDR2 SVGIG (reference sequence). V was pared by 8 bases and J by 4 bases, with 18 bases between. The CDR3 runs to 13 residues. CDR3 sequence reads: CATTRKGGYEQYF. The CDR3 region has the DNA TGTGCCACCACTCGAAAGGGAGGATACGAGCAGTACTTC.

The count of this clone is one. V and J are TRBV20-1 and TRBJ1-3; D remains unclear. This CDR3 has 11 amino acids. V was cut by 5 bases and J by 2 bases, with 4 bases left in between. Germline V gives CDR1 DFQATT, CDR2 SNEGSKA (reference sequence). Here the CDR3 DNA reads TGCAGTGCTGAAACTGGAAACACCATATATTTT. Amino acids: CSAETGNTIYF.

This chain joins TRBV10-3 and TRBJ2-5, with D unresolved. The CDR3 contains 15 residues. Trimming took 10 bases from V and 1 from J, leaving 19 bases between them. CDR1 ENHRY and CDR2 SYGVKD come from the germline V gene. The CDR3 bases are TGTGCCACCACGAACAGTGGCCCTACCCAAGAGACCCAGTACTTC. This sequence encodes CATTNSGPTQETQYF.

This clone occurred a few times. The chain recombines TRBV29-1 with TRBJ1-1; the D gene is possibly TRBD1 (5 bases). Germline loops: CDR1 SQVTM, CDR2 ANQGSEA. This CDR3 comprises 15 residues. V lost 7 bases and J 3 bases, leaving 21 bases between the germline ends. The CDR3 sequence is CSGALGWGRDTEAFF. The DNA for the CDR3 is TGCAGCGGCGCCTTGGGTTGGGGCAGGGACACTGAAGCTTTCTTT.

Written as DNA, the CDR3 is TGTGCCAGCAGCTTTGCAGGGAACACTGAAGCTTTCTTT. As protein: CASSFAGNTEAFF. V is TRBV7-9 and J is TRBJ1-1; D is undetermined. Germline assignment: CDR1 SEHNR and CDR2 FQNEAQ (reference sequence). Deletions cut 3 bases from V and 1 base from J, with 6 bases between. This CDR3 contains 13 residues.

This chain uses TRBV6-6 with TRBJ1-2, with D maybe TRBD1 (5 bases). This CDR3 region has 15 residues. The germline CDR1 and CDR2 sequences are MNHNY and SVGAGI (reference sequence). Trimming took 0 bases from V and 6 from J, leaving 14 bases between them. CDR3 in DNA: TGTGCCAGCAGTTACTCGAGCTTGCAGGGTGATGGCTACACCTTC. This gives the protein CASSYSSLQGDGYTF.

The CDR3 protein is CAWSVRLVNTEAFF. CDR3 sequence (DNA): TGTGCCTGGAGTGTACGGTTGGTGAACACTGAAGCTTTCTTT. This chain connects TRBV30 to TRBJ1-1; D remains unclear. CDR3 length: 14 amino acids. Germline V gene lookup returns CDR1 GTSNPN and CDR2 SVGIG (reference sequence). The V end lost 0 bases, the J end lost 0 bases, and 8 bases lay between the germline ends.

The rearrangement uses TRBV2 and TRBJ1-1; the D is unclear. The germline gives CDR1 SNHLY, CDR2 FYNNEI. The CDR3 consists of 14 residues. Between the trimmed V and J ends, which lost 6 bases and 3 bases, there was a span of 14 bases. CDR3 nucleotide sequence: TGTGCCAGCAGCGATTCCGTAGGGTACACTGAAGCTTTCTTT. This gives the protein CASSDSVGYTEAFF.

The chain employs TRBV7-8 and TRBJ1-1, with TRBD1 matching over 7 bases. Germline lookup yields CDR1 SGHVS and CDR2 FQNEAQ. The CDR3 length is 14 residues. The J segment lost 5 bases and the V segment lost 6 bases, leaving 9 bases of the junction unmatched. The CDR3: CASSFQGGGTEAFF. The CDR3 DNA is TGTGCCAGCAGTTTCCAGGGGGGAGGGACTGAAGCTTTCTTT.